One and the same sample provided the 8 T cell receptor beta chains below, sequenced in a study of response to subunit inactivated influenza vaccine. MiXCR, run by TCRdb on the RT-PCR reads, gives a single entry per CDR3 protein. The top ten clones hold about a third of a sample with over 150,000 distinct CDR3 sequences, about 10% of them seen once. This material consisted of CD8+ T cells sorted from PBMCs, taken around 25 months after vaccination. The receptors here all came from a man aged 50-75 years who received an inactivated influenza vaccine.

The CDR3 region has the DNA TGTGCCAGCTCAGAGACAGTAATCACCGGGGAGCTGTTTTTT. Residues: CASSETVITGELFF. V usage is TRBV18 and J usage is TRBJ2-2, with D perhaps TRBD1 (5 bases). The V and J ends lost 5 bases and 4 bases respectively, with 11 bases between them. The CDR3 extends over 14 amino acids. Germline loops: CDR1 KGHSH, CDR2 LQKENI.

The table lists this clonotype with a few counts. The chain links TRBV6-6 to TRBJ2-5; no firm D call. V gave up 2 bases and J gave up 2 bases, with 3 bases separating them. From germline, CDR1 is MNHNY and CDR2 SVGAGI (reference sequence). The CDR3 contains 12 residues. CDR3 DNA sequence: TGTGCCAGCAGTTACAAGCAAGAGACCCAGTACTTC. Translation: CASSYKQETQYF.

Only a few counts were recorded for this clonotype. The genes are TRBV5-6 and TRBJ2-2, with a possible D match to TRBD1 (5 bases). Germline CDR1 SGHDT, CDR2 YYEEEE. Trimming left V 0 bases short and J 6 bases short, with 15 bases between. The CDR3 consists of 16 residues. The CDR3 sequence: CASSLDLRAYAGELFF. CDR3 in DNA: TGTGCCAGCAGCTTGGACCTCAGGGCGTACGCCGGGGAGCTGTTTTTT. Full variable domain (remainder filled in from reference TRBV5-6 and TRBJ2-2): DAGVTQSPTHLIKTRGQQVTLRCSPKSGHDTVSWYQQALGQGPQFIFQYYEEEERQRGNFPDRFSGHQFPNYSSELNVNALLLGDSALYLCASSLDLRAYAGELFFGEGSRLTVL.

This clonotype appeared a few times. V gene TRBV19 combines with J gene TRBJ2-1; 11 bases are a match to TRBD2. The germline V gene encodes CDR1 LNHDA and CDR2 SQIVND (reference sequence). The V gene end was trimmed by 0 bases and the J gene end by 7 bases; junction bases not matched to a gene: 8. The length of the CDR3 is 17 residues. For the CDR3, the DNA is TGTGCCAGTAGTATAGATGGCGAAAGACTAGCGGGGAATGAGCAGTTCTTC. Residues: CASSIDGERLAGNEQFF.

V gene TRBV20-1 combines with J gene TRBJ2-2, with TRBD2 as a possible D gene (6 bases). The V end was cut by 4 bases, the J end by 6 bases, with 18 bases between. Germline CDR1 reads DFQATT; CDR2 reads SNEGSKA (reference sequence). CDR3 size: 15 residues. The CDR3 reads CSATPRAGRPGELFF. The CDR3 DNA is TGCAGTGCTACCCCGAGGGCGGGGCGACCCGGGGAGCTGTTTTTT.

The V gene is TRBV4-3, the J gene TRBJ1-1; D might be TRBD1 (5 bases). V lost 0 bases and J 7 bases, leaving 18 bases between the germline ends. CDR3 length equals 16 residues. Germline CDR1 LGHNA, CDR2 YSLEER. CDR3 residues: CASSQDQGRLGDEAFF. DNA of the CDR3: TGCGCCAGCAGCCAAGATCAGGGACGGCTAGGAGATGAAGCTTTCTTT.

This clonotype was counted a few times. The rearrangement links TRBV4-1 to TRBJ2-1, with 12 bases matching TRBD2. This CDR3 has 16 amino acids. The ends lost 3 bases at V and 5 bases at J; junction bases unmatched: 5. Per the germline V gene, CDR1 is MGHRA and CDR2 is YSYEKL. The CDR3: CASSQVGLAGNNEQFF. The CDR3 DNA sequence: TGCGCCAGCAGCCAGGTAGGACTAGCGGGGAACAATGAGCAGTTCTTC.

This clonotype turned up a few times. V usage is TRBV2 and J usage is TRBJ1-2; TRBD1 might be the D (5 bases). This CDR3 region has 16 residues. The germline V gene encodes CDR1 SNHLY and CDR2 FYNNEI. The germline V and J ends were trimmed by 8 bases and 3 bases, with 22 bases remaining between them. The CDR3 nucleotides are TGTGCCAGCCTCCTACCCGTACCGGGACGCCACTATGGCTACACCTTC. It encodes CASLLPVPGRHYGYTF. The full variable domain, its missing parts supplied by reference TRBV2 and TRBJ1-2, is EPEVTQTPSHQVTQMGQEVILRCVPISNHLYFYWYRQILGQKVEFLVSFYNNEISEKSEIFDDQFSVERPDGSNFTLKIRSTKLEDSAMYFCASLLPVPGRHYGYTFGSGTRLTVV.